The clone carrying this T cell receptor (beta chain) has only a few counts. At one of its ends the junction is not consistent with the germline gene, which may arise from a read error. This sample stems from a study of identical twins. This CDR3 has 15 residues. A universal primer site was added by template switching, and unique molecular identifiers were carried by the cDNA. Each CDR3 protein is one row after TCRdb ran MiXCR on the 5' RACE reads. Among approximately 680,000 distinct CDR3 sequences listed, under 8.5% were seen once. These same data were also listed under a study on yellow fever vaccine responses in identical twins.

Specimen: PBMCs. The rearrangement uses TRBV12-3 or TRBV12-4 and TRBJ2-1, with D perhaps matching TRBD2 (5 bases). This clonotype was sampled from a woman aged 18-29 years in good health. Here the CDR3 reads CASSIASTGNNEQFF. DNA of the CDR3: TGTGCCAGCAGTATAGCCTCTACCGGGAACAATGAGCAGTTCTTC.